This T cell receptor beta chain comes out of a study of cytomegalovirus exposure and HLA in healthy donors. Study-wide results and limits: Versus the roughly 670-donor mean, an Asian-associated ancestry cluster reportedly showed fewer N-insertions in a later analysis. Rates of TCR association differed by HLA locus in a later analysis, with DRB1 highest and HLA-C lowest.

60 Vbeta and 13 Jbeta primers were used in PCR. TCRdb keeps only in-frame clones here, not all; method: immunoSEQ multiplex PCR. Its table records roughly 58,000 clones. Remarks on this clone: The antigen is not known. This CDR3 is also generated by other DNA sequences in the sample.

V shed 6 bases and J shed 3 bases, with 9 bases lying between them. Germline-derived CDR1 and CDR2 are DFQATT and SNEGSKA (reference sequence). This CDR3 has 11 amino acids. This chain links TRBV20-1 with TRBJ2-7, with D possibly being TRBD1 (5 bases). The sequencing input was PBMCs. This sequence originates from a woman aged 45-59 years in good health and CMV-seropositive. This chain's CDR3 is CSARQNYEQYF. The CDR3 nucleotides read TGCAGTGCGAGACAGAACTACGAGCAGTACTTC.